This paragraph reports one T cell receptor (beta chain). The antigen it binds to is not known. Nothing much larger sits one base from this clone, and base qualities are not available. Libraries were made using the immunoSEQ multiplex PCR assay. A mixture of 60 forward primers for TCR Vbeta segments and 13 reverse primers for TCR Jbeta segments was used in the multiplex PCR. The CDR3 region of rearranged TCR beta genes was amplified from genomic DNA by a multiplex PCR assay. The amplified TCR beta libraries were sequenced on the Illumina HiSeq System as 87-base-pair reads. In the authors' own workflow: Across the roughly 640 repertoires, a later analysis counted 80 million or so unique TCR beta chains, 9.5 million to 13 million of which were shared by at least two donors. Raw reads were error-corrected and collapsed into unique sequences with a nearest-neighbor algorithm that merged closely related sequences to remove PCR and sequencing errors. Alignment of CDR3 sequences to IMGT reference sequences was used to assign V, D and J gene segments. Each retained sequence needed at least a six-nucleotide match to both a V gene segment and a J gene segment. Rearrangements were called productive when the CDR3 lacked stop codons and stayed in frame with V and J; all others were non-productive. CDR3 was defined according to IMGT convention as the region running from the second conserved V-encoded cysteine to the conserved J-encoded phenylalanine. The earlier analysis of 500 to 600 of the donors excluded sequences that lacked an unambiguous match to a single V gene segment. An earlier analysis of roughly 590 of the donors called V segments functional above 56.7% productive rearrangements and segregating when the between-donor standard deviation exceeded 5%. A statistical classification framework was developed to diagnose cytomegalovirus status using the catalog of TCR beta chain sequences. In a later analysis, TCR nucleotide sequences were compared against IMGT/GENE-DB human TR gene sequences so that V and J genes could be assigned. Using the TCRdist pipeline, a later analysis assigned CDR3 sequences along with most-parsimonious VDJ recombination scenarios. In a later analysis, each TCR beta chain was defined by its CDR3 amino acid sequence together with its V-gene family, and reads lacking a unique V-gene family were excluded. To address suspected cross-contamination and a sequencing artifact, a later analysis removed 550 to 750 highly shared, low-generation-probability nucleotide sequences. In a later analysis, a clonal expansion index for each public chain was calculated from normalized within-repertoire ranks of inferred template counts. Generation probabilities in a later analysis came from a VDJ recombination model fitted to out-of-frame rearrangements, and those results were checked against IGoR. In a later analysis, hypergeometric tests were used to score TCR-TCR, TCR-HLA and TCR-CMV co-occurrence, with a repertoire-size bias correction applied to TCR pairs. A later analysis estimated false discovery rates by permuting HLA or CMV assignments 20 times. In a later analysis, co-occurring TCRs were grouped using DBSCAN, and TCRdist sequence similarity was added for clustering within HLA-allele-positive subsets. Repertoires with fewer than 30,000 or more than 120,000 public chains were left out of co-occurrence clustering, as were several repertoires with anomalous nucleotide sharing. TCRdb's version of the immuneACCESS table is confined to in-frame rearrangements and falls short of the full clone set. An unresolved V gene accounts for under half of the shortfall where checked; the remainder is of unknown origin. V, J and clone size were drawn from that table, and D and trimming were deduced from the DNA. The sample has 150,000 or so clones on record, over 70% of them singletons. The ten largest clones take up 9.5% to 15% of the sample.

V sheds 0 bases and J sheds 2 bases, leaving 19 bases between their ends. The CDR3 runs 19 amino acids, cysteine and phenylalanine included. Only CDR3 DNA remains: 57 bases, in frame from the first base. The data were obtained in a study of cytomegalovirus exposure and HLA in healthy donors (dated by TCRdb to 2016 to 2017). For the study in its entirety: An earlier analysis of some 500 of the donors reported roughly 300 Gb of sequence data and roughly 110 million unique TCR beta sequences from about 200 million T cells. An early release covering roughly 640 HLA-typed donors comprised about 300 gigabases of sequencing data and approximately 80 million unique TCR sequences. Among the roughly 390 genotyped donors, about 83% belonged to the genetic ancestry cluster associated with self-reported Caucasian donors. The study aimed to test whether cataloging public T cell receptors could reveal signatures of past pathogen exposure. Using immunosequencing, the study profiled T cell repertoires from fewer than 700 subjects and related those repertoires to cytomegalovirus serostatus. A separate validation cohort of some 130 different subjects was used in addition to the roughly 720-subject first cohort. High-throughput TCR immunosequencing, statistical association of individual TCRs with disease status, and machine learning were combined to predict cytomegalovirus infection status. A later analysis re-analyzed previously published TCR beta repertoires from about 600 donors and added high-resolution HLA genotyping to study TCR occurrence patterns. The later analysis used no new phenotypic data to find candidate immune exposures, relying instead on TCR beta sequences and their occurrence across donors. In an earlier analysis of 587 of the donors, high-throughput TCR beta sequencing was used to judge whether each TCR beta V gene segment behaved as functional or pseudogenic. Donor age, sex, ethnicity and CMV serostatus were compiled alongside the repertoire data. A later genetic analysis took genome-wide SNP genotypes for about 55% of the 666 donors and used that subset as a discovery cohort. All discovery cohort repertoires had been generated using a single sequencing platform. Both class I and class II loci were covered by HLA typing, at four-digit resolution. The number of typed donors differed by locus: about 620-640 for A, B, C, DRB1 and DQB1; approximately 540 for DQA1; over 600 for DPA1; and roughly 450 for DPB1. Roughly 5 DR-DQ haplotypes were handled as single units for association and clustering, since linkage in the cohort was strong. On average, about 200,000 unique TCR beta nucleotide sequences were sequenced per donor among more than 350 genotyped donors of the cohort, with about 19% of those sequences being non-productive.

In total, over 600 healthy bone marrow donors made up the cohort. Cohort members were all nominally healthy when sampled, although unrecorded immune exposures were likely present. The donor was CMV seropositive and was included in the group of 250 to 300 seropositive cohort members. Each donor provided a peripheral blood sample, and peripheral blood mononuclear cells were used for TCR beta sequencing. The Qiagen DNeasy Blood Extraction Kit was used to extract genomic DNA from the blood cell samples. Study-wide findings and limitations: According to a later genetic analysis, donors in an Asian-associated ancestry cluster had fewer N-insertions in productive TCRs than the approximately 630-donor mean. In an earlier analysis of several hundred of the donors, most TCR beta V segments were observed in productive rearrangements about 87% or about 30% of the time, broadly matching IMGT annotations. In a later analysis, HLA-associated TCR beta chains showed more clonal expansion and lower generation probabilities than non-associated chains that were equally common. An association between a missense DCLRE1C variant and V-gene and J-gene trimming of TCR beta chains was found in a later genetic analysis and replicated in an independent cohort. At a false discovery rate of 0.05, a later analysis linked some 18,000 TCR beta sequences to specific HLA alleles. Some IMGT-functional V segments, including TRBV6-2 and TRBV6-3, could not be told apart with the 87-base-pair reads, so those segments were excluded. A later analysis reported that several top co-occurrence clusters appeared linked to parvovirus B19, influenza, CMV and Epstein-Barr virus. In a later analysis, the rate of TCR association differed among HLA loci, with DRB1 alleles having the most associated TCRs and HLA-C alleles having the fewest. The authors suggested that the approach could potentially be generalized to other disease states and immunological phenotypes. Because HLA typing was missing for some donors at each locus, association tests included only the typed subset. Linkage disequilibrium might explain the correlated functional status among segregating V segments, but an unknown experimental factor could not be ruled out. Most TCR sequences were observed very rarely across donors, whereas some public TCRs were present in many individuals. The classifier was reported to diagnose cytomegalovirus status with high specificity and sensitivity in both the original cohort and the validation cohort. Immune exposure information for the cohort was limited to CMV serostatus. A total of 150 or so TCR beta chains were listed by the study as associated with cytomegalovirus. A further reported finding was that TCR beta sequences accurately predicted the HLA-A and HLA-B alleles for most subjects in the first cohort. This cohort had only TCR beta chains sequenced, and the lack of alpha or paired-chain data limited which features could be detected. Sequencing depth was assumed to be roughly uniform across donors in the presence/absence analyses, though that assumption may not hold. A few of the identified cytomegalovirus-associated TCR beta chains were confirmed in vitro to be specific for cytomegalovirus antigens. When HLA alleles, especially DR and DQ, strongly co-occurred, attributing TCR associations to individual alleles was difficult. A later analysis found that most CMV-associated TCR beta chains appeared HLA-restricted, with HLA associations seemingly driven largely by CMV exposure. Because counts were too low, more than 15 rarely observed V segments, including chromosome 9 orphons, were excluded from the earlier analysis of around 590 of the donors. A group of highly shared sequence variants was considered likely to be a technical artifact of the sequencing pipeline.

The TCR sequence derives from a man aged 25-45 years in good health and CMV-seropositive. Recombination linked TRBV6-7 to TRBJ2-2; no D segment can be confidently identified. TRBV6-7 belongs to the ORF category, with a function that is uncertain. Sequenced material: PBMCs. CDR3 sequence: CASSYSTAEPKENTGELFF. Read as DNA, the sequence is TGTGCCAGCAGTTACTCGACTGCCGAACCGAAAGAAAACACCGGGGAGCTGTTTTTT.